This record concerns one TCR beta chain sequence. CDR1 and CDR2 (germline): MNHEY, SVGAGI. V was cut by 6 bases and J by 5 bases, with 17 bases left in between. CDR3 length equals 14 residues. Source study methods: Quantification of nucleated cells was approximated via reference gene primer amplification. TCRdb's table, derived via immunoSEQ multiplex PCR, lists solely in-frame clones and lacks some. V, J and clone size derive from that table, while D and trimming were established from the DNA sequence. Here the sample spans around 300,000 clones, around nine tenths being singletons. These data belong to a study of blood T cell repertoires in COVID-19. Study context: COVID-19 samples, acute and convalescent, were from the United States, Italy and Spain.

The sequence was collected from a man aged 50 to 60 with acute or convalescent COVID-19. The sequencing input was peripheral blood. The chain recombines TRBV6-5 with TRBJ2-7; a possible D gene is TRBD2 (6 bases). CDR3 nucleotides: TGTGCCAGCAGCCAAAGCGGGTCGGGCGACGAGCAGTACTTC. Amino acids: CASSQSGSGDEQYF.